The rows below give T cell receptor beta chains drawn from one sample of a study of CD8 T cells in Susac syndrome. TCRdb recomputed calls from the immunoSEQ multiplex PCR reads with MiXCR, one row per CDR3 protein. The sample shows roughly 200,000 distinct CDR3 sequences, about 95% of them seen only once. The source material was CD4+ T cells from PBMCs. Receptors originate from a human donor in good health. The CDR3 runs from the conserved cysteine through the conserved F or W. D genes are given only for firm matches. The size field is filled for only some rows; it gives once, few, many or a size class.

clone_size,j_call,d_call,v_call,cdr3_nt,cdr3_aa
.,TRBJ2-7,TRBD2,TRBV4-3,TGCGCCAGCAGCCCGGGACTAAGAACCTCCTACGAGCAGTACTTC,CASSPGLRTSYEQYF
.,TRBJ2-3,TRBD2,TRBV20-1,TGCAGTGCAAGGCGGACTAGCGGGAGAAGAGGCACAGATACGCAGTATTTT,CSARRTSGRRGTDTQYF
once,TRBJ2-3,.,TRBV20-1,TGCAGTGCCTTAGGGGCGGAGGGCACAGATACGCAGTATTTT,CSALGAEGTDTQYF
.,TRBJ2-1,.,TRBV11-3,TGTGCCAGCAGCTTAGGAATAGCGGCTGAGCAGTTCTTC,CASSLGIAAEQFF
.,TRBJ1-1,.,TRBV30,TGTGCCTGGAGGGCCGGCACGAACACTGAAGCTTTCTTT,CAWRAGTNTEAFF
.,TRBJ1-1,.,TRBV7-2,TGTGCCAGCAGCTTGTGGGGGTTTACTGAAGCTTTCTTT,CASSLWGFTEAFF
.,TRBJ1-2,.,TRBV28,TGTGCCAGCCGGGCAGGGAAGGCAAACTATGGCTACACCTTC,CASRAGKANYGYTF
.,TRBJ2-1,.,TRBV6-5,TGTGCCAGCAGTTACTCGAGCCAATACAATGAGCAGTTCTTC,CASSYSSQYNEQFF
once,TRBJ1-5,.,TRBV7-9,TGTGCCAGCAGCTTAGGGGGGGCCAGTCAGCCCCAGCATTTT,CASSLGGASQPQHF
.,TRBJ2-1,TRBD2,TRBV29-1,TGCAGCGTTGATGGACTAGCGGGAGCCTTCTACAATGAGCAGTTCTTC,CSVDGLAGAFYNEQFF
.,TRBJ2-1,TRBD2,TRBV7-3,TGTGCCAGCAGCCCCGGGGGGTACAATGAGCAGTTCTTC,CASSPGGYNEQFF
.,TRBJ2-3,.,TRBV25-1,TGTGCCAGCAGTGACCATCTTGCAGATACGCAGTATTTT,CASSDHLADTQYF
.,TRBJ1-1,.,TRBV3-1,TGTGCCAGCAGCGAACGAGACCAGGGAGCTTTCTTT,CASSERDQGAFF
.,TRBJ2-7,.,TRBV3-1,TGTGCCAGCAGCCAGTCCGGGACTGTACCCTACGAGCAGTACTTC,CASSQSGTVPYEQYF
.,TRBJ1-1,.,TRBV13,TGTGCCAGCAGCCGAGACGTGGGCGGAATGAACACTGAAGCTTTCTTT,CASSRDVGGMNTEAFF
.,TRBJ2-1,.,TRBV12-3/TRBV12-4,TGTGCCAGCACCCTAACGACAGCCCCCAATGAGCAGTTCTTC,CASTLTTAPNEQFF
.,TRBJ2-1,.,TRBV29-1,TGCAGCGTTCACTTCCTCCTGGCTGTCAATGAGCAGTTCTTC,CSVHFLLAVNEQFF
.,TRBJ2-2,TRBD1,TRBV20-1,TGCAGTGCCGATGACAGGGGGCGGAACACCGGGGAGCTGTTTTTT,CSADDRGRNTGELFF
.,TRBJ2-5,.,TRBV7-3,TGTGCCAGCAGCTTTTCGAGAGTAGAGACCCAGTACTTC,CASSFSRVETQYF
.,TRBJ2-7,TRBD2,TRBV28,TGTGCCAGCGTCGCGGGAGGGCGAACCTACGAGCAGTACTTC,CASVAGGRTYEQYF
.,TRBJ1-1,.,TRBV30,TGTGCCTGGACCGGGACATTAAACACTGAAGCTTTCTTT,CAWTGTLNTEAFF
.,TRBJ1-1,TRBD1,TRBV12-3/TRBV12-4,TGTGCCAGCAGACGTGGACAGGTGAACACTGAAGCTTTCTTT,CASRRGQVNTEAFF
.,TRBJ2-5,TRBD1,TRBV28,TGTGCCAGCAGTTTTAACGGACAGGGGAAAGAGACCCAGTACTTC,CASSFNGQGKETQYF
.,TRBJ2-5,.,TRBV2,TGTGCCAGCAATTACAGGGAGGGGGAGACCCAGTACTTC,CASNYREGETQYF
.,TRBJ2-1,TRBD2,TRBV12-3/TRBV12-4,TGTGCCAGCGGGGGGGGAGCGGGAGTGTACAGGAGTGAGCAGTTCTTC,CASGGGAGVYRSEQFF
.,TRBJ1-2,.,TRBV27,TGTGCCAGCAGTACTACGGGACGGATATACTATGGCTACACCTTC,CASSTTGRIYYGYTF
.,TRBJ2-1,.,TRBV3-1,TGTGCCAGCAGCCCTCCTAGCGCGTACAATGAGCAGTTCTTC,CASSPPSAYNEQFF
once,TRBJ2-7,.,TRBV6-6,TGTGCCAGCAGTGGACGTACCTACGAGCAGTACTTC,CASSGRTYEQYF
.,TRBJ1-1,.,TRBV20-1,TGCAGTGCTAGCGGTGTCGGATCGGTGAACACTGAAGCTTTCTTT,CSASGVGSVNTEAFF
.,TRBJ2-3,.,TRBV7-3,TGTGCCAGCAGCTTAACGGGAAGCGTCAATACGCAGTATTTT,CASSLTGSVNTQYF
.,TRBJ2-1,.,TRBV27,TGTGCCAGCAGTGCACAGGGATCCTACAATGAGCAGTTCTTC,CASSAQGSYNEQFF
.,TRBJ2-1,TRBD2,TRBV28,TGTGCCTCGCTCGGGCGGGAGTACCATGAGCAGTTCTTC,CASLGREYHEQFF
.,TRBJ2-5,TRBD2,TRBV28,TGTGCCAGCAGGTCGGCGGGAGGGTGGGAGACCCAGTACTTC,CASRSAGGWETQYF
.,TRBJ2-2,.,TRBV29-1,TGCAGCGTTGATTGGACCGGGGAGCTGTTTTTT,CSVDWTGELFF
once,TRBJ2-1,.,TRBV15,TGTGCCACCAGCAGCGGGGGACTGTACAATGAGCAGTTCTTC,CATSSGGLYNEQFF
.,TRBJ2-7,TRBD1,TRBV29-1,TGCAGCGCCTGGACAGGGGGCTACGAGCAGTACTTC,CSAWTGGYEQYF
.,TRBJ2-7,TRBD1,TRBV5-6,TGTGCCAGCAGCTTACAGGGGGTAGACTACGAGCAGTACTTC,CASSLQGVDYEQYF
.,TRBJ2-5,.,TRBV20-1,TGCAGTGCTAGGAGAGAGTCCCAGTACTTC,CSARRESQYF
.,TRBJ2-7,.,TRBV28,TGTGCCAGCAGTCCACCTGGGCGGGACTACGAGCAGTACTTC,CASSPPGRDYEQYF
once,TRBJ1-4,TRBD1,TRBV12-3/TRBV12-4,TGTGCCAGCAGCCTGACAGGGTTGAGGGAGAAACTGTTTTTT,CASSLTGLREKLFF
.,TRBJ2-1,.,TRBV29-1,TGCAGCGGCAGGAGGGCCAATGAGCAGTTCTTC,CSGRRANEQFF
.,TRBJ2-3,.,TRBV12-3/TRBV12-4,TGTGCCAGCAGTTTACAGAGAGATACGCAGTATTTT,CASSLQRDTQYF
.,TRBJ2-2,TRBD2,TRBV3-1,TGTGCCAGCAGGGAAACTAGCGGGAGGGCCTCCGGGGAGCTGTTTTTT,CASRETSGRASGELFF
.,TRBJ2-7,TRBD2,TRBV28,TGTGCCAGCAGTTTAATGGCTAGCGGGAGTTACGAGCAGTACTTC,CASSLMASGSYEQYF
.,TRBJ2-3,TRBD2,TRBV4-1,TGCGCCAGCAGGGGATCACCGGGACTAGCGGGCTCCGGCACAGATACGCAGTATTTT,CASRGSPGLAGSGTDTQYF
.,TRBJ2-6,.,TRBV28,TGTGCCAGCAGTTTCAGTTTGTCTGGGGCCAACGTCCTGACTTTC,CASSFSLSGANVLTF
.,TRBJ2-7,.,TRBV30,TGTGCCTGGGCCAGAGACCGCCCCTACGAGCAGTACTTC,CAWARDRPYEQYF
.,TRBJ2-5,TRBD2,TRBV11-2,TGTGCCAGCAGCTTAGTAGGCGGGAGAGCGGAGACCCAGTACTTC,CASSLVGGRAETQYF
few,TRBJ2-7,.,TRBV12-3/TRBV12-4,TGTGCCAGCAGTTCCAACTCCTACGAGCAGTACTTC,CASSSNSYEQYF
.,TRBJ1-1,.,TRBV29-1,TGCAGCGTTGACAGGACCACCGGCGCTGAAGCTTTCTTT,CSVDRTTGAEAFF
.,TRBJ1-1,TRBD1,TRBV3-1,TGTGCCAGCAGCCCGACAGGGGTGAGGTCTGAAGCTTTCTTT,CASSPTGVRSEAFF
.,TRBJ1-4,.,TRBV15,TGTGCCACCAGCAGAGGAGGAGCTGAAGCTTATGAAAAACTGTTTTTT,CATSRGGAEAYEKLFF